These 21 T cell receptor beta chains share one sample of origin, sequenced in a study of T cell responses to AZD1222 COVID-19 vaccine. Assay used: immunoSEQ multiplex PCR; TCRdb lists only in-frame clones, some missing. The sample carries 150,000 to 200,000 clones, approximately 91% recorded once. This sample comprised peripheral blood, obtained 28 days after the second AZD1222 dose. The receptors here all came from an adult who received the AZD1222 COVID-19 vaccine.

This clone was seen a handful of times. This chain uses TRBV6-1 with TRBJ2-7, with D tentatively TRBD1 or TRBD2 (5 bases each). The CDR3 sequence is 16 residues long. V gave up 3 bases and J gave up 9 bases, with 24 bases separating them. Germline V gene lookup returns CDR1 MNHNS and CDR2 SASEGT. CDR3 in amino acids: CASSDPPTGQRQGQYF. For the CDR3, the DNA is TGTGCCAGCAGTGACCCCCCGACGGGGCAGAGGCAGGGGCAGTACTTC.

This clone appeared once. This chain connects TRBV5-1 to TRBJ1-1; possibly TRBD1 for D (5 bases). Germline lookup yields CDR1 SGHRS and CDR2 YFSETQ. The CDR3 is made up of 13 amino acids. V was pared by 1 base and J by 5 bases, with 9 bases between. The CDR3 coding sequence is TGCGCCAGCAGCTTGCTCGAGGGGACTGAAGCTTTCTTT. Amino acid sequence: CASSLLEGTEAFF.

V and J are TRBV19 and TRBJ1-2, with unresolved D. The ends were cut back, 7 bases at V and 2 bases at J, with 11 bases in the middle. Germline CDR1 reads LNHDA; CDR2 reads SQIVND (reference sequence). This CDR3 has 13 residues. CDR3: CASNSHLNYGYTF. CDR3 bases: TGTGCCAGTAATAGCCATCTGAACTATGGCTACACCTTC.

The CDR3, as DNA: TGTGCCAGCAGTTTGGGACGGACCTATGGCTACACCTTC. It translates to CASSLGRTYGYTF. The chain carries TRBV27 and TRBJ1-2, with D tentatively TRBD1 (5 bases). Germline CDR1 is MNHEY and CDR2 is SMNVEV (reference sequence). The CDR3 extends over 13 amino acids. Trimming took off 3 bases at V and 4 bases at J, with 9 bases between the two ends.

For the CDR3, the DNA is TGTGCCAGCAGCAAGTCCGGGACAGCTAATGGCTACACCTTC. Its protein is CASSKSGTANGYTF. The chain employs TRBV7-9 and TRBJ1-2; 7 bases map to TRBD1. J was trimmed by 6 bases and V by 5 bases; bases with no gene match: 9. The CDR3 extends over 14 amino acids. Germline loops: CDR1 SEHNR, CDR2 FQNEAQ (reference sequence). The full variable domain, its missing parts supplied by reference TRBV7-9 and TRBJ1-2, is DTGVSQNPRHKITKRGQNVTFRCDPISEHNRLYWYRQTLGQGPEFLTYFQNEAQLEKSRLLSDRFSAERPKGSFSTLEIQRTEQGDSAMYLCASSKSGTANGYTFGSGTRLTVV.

This chain uses TRBV30 with TRBJ1-2; D not certain. This CDR3 contains 15 residues. V was cut by 0 bases and J by 4 bases, with 15 bases left in between. CDR1 and CDR2 (germline): GTSNPN, SVGIG (reference sequence). The CDR3 coding sequence is TGTGCCTGGAGTGTAGGTCCACAAAGGGCCTATGGCTACACCTTC. Encoded protein: CAWSVGPQRAYGYTF. Using reference TRBV30 and TRBJ1-2 for the parts outside the CDR3, the full variable domain is SQTIHQWPATLVQPVGSPLSLECTVEGTSNPNLYWYRQAAGRGLQLLFYSVGIGQISSEVPQNLSASRPQDRQFILSSKKLLLSDSGFYLCAWSVGPQRAYGYTFGSGTRLTVV.

This chain connects TRBV5-1 to TRBJ2-1; D unclear. The length of the CDR3 is 14 residues. V gave up 1 base and J gave up 4 bases, with 9 bases separating them. CDR1 is SGHRS and CDR2 is YFSETQ in the germline V gene. DNA for the CDR3: TGCGCCAGCAGCTTGTTGGGGTTATACAATGAGCAGTTCTTC. Residues: CASSLLGLYNEQFF.

This sequence joins TRBV7-3 and TRBJ1-3, with D unresolved. The V gene lost 2 bases and the J gene lost 4 bases, with 6 bases spanning the gap. This CDR3 region has 13 residues. Looked up from germline, CDR1 is SGHTA and CDR2 is FQGTGA. The CDR3 sequence is CASSLARGNTIYF. CDR3 bases: TGTGCCAGCAGCTTAGCACGGGGAAACACCATATATTTT.

The gene calls are TRBV9 and TRBJ2-4, with no clear D. Trimming removed 3 bases from V and 8 bases from J, with 12 bases in between. Germline-derived CDR1 and CDR2 are SGDLS and YYNGEE. The CDR3 covers 13 residues. The DNA of the CDR3 is TGTGCCAGCAGCGGGACCCGCCAAGACATTCAGTACTTC. The encoded protein is CASSGTRQDIQYF.

This clone was counted once. V gene TRBV7-9 combines with J gene TRBJ2-1, with 8 bases identical to TRBD2. The V gene's germline CDR1 is SEHNR and CDR2 FQNEAQ (reference sequence). The J segment lost 0 bases and the V segment lost 8 bases, leaving 9 bases of the junction unmatched. This CDR3 spans 16 amino acids. The CDR3 region is CASAPGGPHSYNEQFF. In DNA, the CDR3 is TGTGCCAGCGCCCCGGGAGGGCCTCACTCCTACAATGAGCAGTTCTTC.

This chain uses TRBV4-1 with TRBJ2-2; perhaps D is TRBD1 or TRBD2 (6 bases each). V was cut by 4 bases and J by 2 bases, with 11 bases left in between. The CDR3 runs 15 residues. Germline V lookup: CDR1 MGHRA, CDR2 YSYEKL. The CDR3 region is CASSRGTPNTGELFF. CDR3 in DNA: TGCGCCAGCAGCCGCGGGACACCCAACACCGGGGAGCTGTTTTTT.

The chain links TRBV4-1 to TRBJ2-7; 9 bases are shared with TRBD2. The length of the CDR3 is 17 residues. V shed 0 bases, J shed 5 bases, and the junction held 11 bases outside the gene matches. From germline, CDR1 is MGHRA and CDR2 YSYEKL. CDR3: CASSQDGAGGPVDEQYF. The CDR3 DNA reads TGCGCCAGCAGCCAAGATGGGGCGGGAGGGCCCGTCGACGAGCAGTACTTC.

The chain is built from TRBV19 and TRBJ1-4, with D hard to call. The CDR3 sequence is 13 residues long. Germline V lookup: CDR1 LNHDA, CDR2 SQIVND (reference sequence). Deletions cut 6 bases from V and 9 bases from J, with 14 bases between. The CDR3 spells CASRKVAAQKLFF. CDR3 DNA sequence: TGTGCCAGTAGGAAGGTGGCGGCCCAAAAACTGTTTTTT. Full variable domain (missing parts from reference TRBV19 and TRBJ1-4): DGGITQSPKYLFRKEGQNVTLSCEQNLNHDAMYWYRQDPGQGLRLIYYSQIVNDFQKGDIAEGYSVSREKKESFPLTVTSAQKNPTAFYLCASRKVAAQKLFFGSGTQLSVL.

Concerning this clone: The sample holds other DNA sequences that translate to the same CDR3. The J gene is TRBJ1-2, the V gene TRBV5-8; 9 bases match TRBD1. This CDR3 comprises 16 residues. The germline V gene has CDR1 SGHTS and CDR2 YDEGEE. V was pared by 1 base and J by 4 bases, with 8 bases of the junction left unmatched. As DNA, the CDR3 is TGTGCCAGCAGCTTGTTCCCGGGACAGGGAATCTATGGCTACACCTTC. Protein sequence: CASSLFPGQGIYGYTF.

The V gene is TRBV14, the J gene TRBJ2-1; TRBD2 matches 8 bases. The germline V gene encodes CDR1 SGHDN and CDR2 FVKESK. The CDR3 contains 15 residues. The trim removed 1 base at V and 4 bases at J, leaving 3 bases unmatched. CDR3: CASSQVAGLYNEQFF. The CDR3 region has the DNA TGTGCCAGCAGCCAAGTAGCGGGACTGTACAATGAGCAGTTCTTC.

This chain links TRBV7-2 with TRBJ1-2; D might be TRBD1 (6 bases). This CDR3 comprises 16 residues. V was clipped by 2 bases and J by 4 bases, with 17 bases between them. Germline V lookup: CDR1 SGHTA, CDR2 FQGNSA. CDR3 DNA sequence: TGTGCCAGCAGCTTACTTGGAATTGGACAGATCTATGGCTACACCTTC. Encoded protein: CASSLLGIGQIYGYTF.

V gene TRBV2 combines with J gene TRBJ2-7; 7 positions agree with TRBD2. Germline V gene lookup returns CDR1 SNHLY and CDR2 FYNNEI. With V trimmed by 6 bases and J by 2 bases, 19 bases remained unmatched. CDR3 length: 18 amino acids. DNA for the CDR3: TGTGCCAGCAGCCGAGTACCATTGGGATGGGGGGGGACCTACGAGCAGTACTTC. Protein sequence: CASSRVPLGWGGTYEQYF.

V and J are TRBV7-4 and TRBJ2-3; D may be TRBD2 (6 bases). This CDR3 comprises 12 residues. Trimming took off 4 bases at V and 8 bases at J, with 10 bases between the two ends. Germline assignment: CDR1 SGHVT and CDR2 SQSDAQ. CDR3 sequence (DNA): TGTGCCAGCAGCTCGCGGGAAGCTACGCAGTATTTT. This sequence encodes CASSSREATQYF.

The V and J genes are TRBV18 and TRBJ2-2; 12 positions agree with TRBD1. V was clipped by 4 bases and J by 6 bases; unmatched bases: 6. The CDR3 is made up of 16 amino acids. CDR1 is KGHSH, CDR2 LQKENI, per germline. Here the CDR3 DNA reads TGTGCCAGCTCACGCTACGGGACAGGGGGCTCCGGGGAGCTGTTTTTT. Encoded protein: CASSRYGTGGSGELFF. The entire variable domain, with the rest obtained from reference TRBV18 and TRBJ2-2, is as follows: NAGVMQNPRHLVRRRGQEARLRCSPMKGHSHVYWYRQLPEEGLKFMVYLQKENIIDESGMPKERFSAEFPKEGPSILRIQQVVRGDSAAYFCASSRYGTGGSGELFFGEGSRLTVL.

This clone came up a few times. This chain links TRBV5-1 with TRBJ1-3, with 8 positions matching TRBD1. The CDR3 runs to 14 residues. Germline values: CDR1 SGHRS, CDR2 YFSETQ. J was trimmed by 2 bases and V by 4 bases; bases with no gene match: 2. This CDR3 reads CASSAGGTGNTIYF. CDR3 bases: TGCGCCAGCAGCGCAGGGGGCACTGGAAACACCATATATTTT.

CDR3 in DNA: TGTGCCAGCTCTGGTCCGGGGAGGGAGACCCAGTACTTC. Translated, it gives CASSGPGRETQYF. The chain recombines TRBV12-3 or TRBV12-4 with TRBJ2-5, with a possible D match to TRBD2 (6 bases). This CDR3 is built from 13 residues. Trimming shortened V by 8 bases and J by 5 bases, and 15 bases separated the two germline ends.